Detailed here is one T cell receptor (beta chain). What it binds is unknown. These data come from a study of shared clonotypes between healthy human individuals. The study, taken as a whole, reports: In this cohort, only blood was sampled, and tissue repertoires likely differ. The study found 4.5% to 6% of naive CD4 clonotypes shared across a handful of donors.

Clones were read by immunoSEQ multiplex PCR, and TCRdb kept only the in-frame ones, dropping some. Here the sample spans over a million clones, about three quarters being singletons. There are 14 residues in the CDR3. Germline V gene lookup returns CDR1 SNHLY and CDR2 FYNNEI. Trimming took 5 bases from V and 7 from J; bases not matched to a gene: 4. Material: memory CD4+ T cells sorted from blood. Specified subset: CD45RA-negative fraction. The chain has TRBV2 and TRBJ1-6; 8 bases agree with TRBD1. This sequence originates from a man aged 18-30 years in good health. The CDR3 loop reads CASSKDRGNSPLHF. As DNA, the CDR3 is TGTGCCAGCAGTAAAGACAGGGGCAATTCACCCCTCCACTTT.